Each of the 5 T cell receptor beta chains below was sequenced from the same sample in a study of blood T cell repertoires in COVID-19. Sequencing used immunoSEQ multiplex PCR; TCRdb keeps in-frame clones, though not all of them. The sample holds approximately 160,000 clones; 80% are singletons and the top ten take under 7%. Sequenced material: PBMCs or T cells enriched from blood (not recorded which). These receptors all come from a man aged 40-55 years who had recovered from COVID-19.

V and J are TRBV10-2 and TRBJ2-7; unclear D gene. CDR1 WSHSY and CDR2 SAAADI come from the germline V gene. The CDR3 length is 16 residues. Trimming removed 0 bases from V and 8 bases from J, with 20 bases in between. The chain's CDR3 is CASSESQMPRASKQYF. The DNA of the CDR3 is TGCGCCAGCAGTGAGTCTCAAATGCCCCGCGCGTCGAAGCAGTACTTC.

This chain connects TRBV6-5 to TRBJ1-1, with D perhaps TRBD1 (6 bases). V was trimmed by 0 bases and J by 10 bases, leaving 15 bases between them. The germline V gene encodes CDR1 MNHEY and CDR2 SVGAGI. The CDR3 extends over 14 amino acids. The chain's CDR3 is CASSYSNRVFAAFF. Written as DNA, the CDR3 is TGTGCCAGCAGTTACTCGAACAGGGTATTTGCAGCTTTCTTT.

This chain links TRBV6-2 or TRBV6-3 with TRBJ2-7, with D perhaps matching TRBD2 (5 bases). V dropped 0 bases and J dropped 0 bases, with 12 bases sitting between them. Germline-derived CDR1 and CDR2 are MNHEY and SVGEGT. CDR3 length: 16 amino acids. The CDR3 DNA sequence: TGTGCCAGCAGTTACTCGGTGACTAAGAGCTCCTACGAGCAGTACGTC. Translation gives CASSYSVTKSSYEQYV.

The J gene is TRBJ2-1, the V gene TRBV10-3, with 7 bases aligning to TRBD2. The CDR3 consists of 15 residues. Germline V CDR1 and CDR2: ENHRY, SYGVKD. V lost 8 bases to trimming and J lost 1 base; unmatched junction nucleotides: 8. The CDR3 DNA reads as TGTGCCATCCGGGGCTCAGCGGGGTCCTACAATGAGCAGTTCTTC. Amino acid sequence: CAIRGSAGSYNEQFF.

This clone was seen a single time. The chain is built from TRBV19 and TRBJ2-7; the D gene is possibly TRBD1 (5 bases). Looked up from germline, CDR1 is LNHDA and CDR2 is SQIVND (reference sequence). The CDR3 consists of 14 residues. The V end lost 7 bases, the J end lost 0 bases, and 13 bases lay between the germline ends. The CDR3 spells CASKTAALSYEQYF. CDR3 in DNA: TGTGCCAGTAAGACAGCCGCCCTCTCCTACGAGCAGTACTTC.